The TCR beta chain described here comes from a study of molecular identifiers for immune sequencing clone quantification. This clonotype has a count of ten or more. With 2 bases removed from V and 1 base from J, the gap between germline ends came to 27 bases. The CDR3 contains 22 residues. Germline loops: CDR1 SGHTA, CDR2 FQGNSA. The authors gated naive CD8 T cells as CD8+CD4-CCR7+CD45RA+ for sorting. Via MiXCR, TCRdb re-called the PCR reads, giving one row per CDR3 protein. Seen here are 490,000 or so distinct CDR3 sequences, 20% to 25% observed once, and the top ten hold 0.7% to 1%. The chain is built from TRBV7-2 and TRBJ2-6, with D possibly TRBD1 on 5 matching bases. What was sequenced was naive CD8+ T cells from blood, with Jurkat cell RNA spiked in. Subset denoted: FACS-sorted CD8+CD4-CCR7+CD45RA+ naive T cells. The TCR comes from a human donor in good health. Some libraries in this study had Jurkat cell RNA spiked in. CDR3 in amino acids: CASSLLITRLGRALSGANVLTF. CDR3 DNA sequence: TGTGCCAGCAGCTTATTAATTACCCGTCTGGGCAGGGCCCTTTCTGGGGCCAACGTCCTGACTTTC. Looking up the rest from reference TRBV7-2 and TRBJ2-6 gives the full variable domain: GAGVSQSPSNKVTEKGKDVELRCDPISGHTALYWYRQSLGQGLEFLIYFQGNSAPDKSGLPSDRFSAERTGGSVSTLTIQRTQQEDSAVYLCASSLLITRLGRALSGANVLTFGAGSRLTVL.